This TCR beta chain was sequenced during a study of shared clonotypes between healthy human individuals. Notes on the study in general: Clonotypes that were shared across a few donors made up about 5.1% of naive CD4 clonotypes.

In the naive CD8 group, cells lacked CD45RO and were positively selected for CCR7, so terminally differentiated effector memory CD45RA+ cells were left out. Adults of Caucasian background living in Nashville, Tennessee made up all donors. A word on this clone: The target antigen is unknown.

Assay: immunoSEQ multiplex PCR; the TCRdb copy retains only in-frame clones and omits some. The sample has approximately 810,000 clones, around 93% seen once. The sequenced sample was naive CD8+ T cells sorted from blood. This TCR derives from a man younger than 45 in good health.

Here the CDR3 reads CASNHNRGLNYGYTF. The CDR3 region has the DNA TGTGCCAGCAATCATAACAGGGGCCTTAACTATGGCTACACCTTC. The chain carries TRBV19 and TRBJ1-2; 7 positions match TRBD1. Germline values: CDR1 LNHDA, CDR2 SQIVND (reference sequence). V was pared by 9 bases and J by 1 base, with 11 bases of the junction left unmatched. CDR3 length equals 15 residues.